These 27 T cell receptor beta chains share one sample of origin, sequenced in a study of blood T cell repertoires in COVID-19. Produced via immunoSEQ multiplex PCR; TCRdb's table is partial and in-frame only. The sample includes tens of thousands of clones, around nine tenths of them seen just once. Sequencing input: peripheral blood. All receptors come from a man between 65 and 85 years old with active or convalescent COVID-19.

The chain couples TRBV7-9 to TRBJ1-1; no clear D. The V gene lost 3 bases and the J gene lost 8 bases, with 13 bases spanning the gap. This CDR3 is 13 amino acids long. Looked up from germline, CDR1 is SEHNR and CDR2 is FQNEAQ (reference sequence). CDR3 amino acids: CASSFSSLQEAFF. CDR3 in DNA: TGTGCCAGCAGCTTTTCATCTTTACAAGAAGCTTTCTTT.

This chain links TRBV5-4 with TRBJ1-2; 7 positions agree with TRBD1. Germline CDR1 SGHNT, CDR2 YYREEE (reference sequence). The V segment lost 1 base and the J segment 8 bases; nucleotides outside the gene matches: 5. The CDR3 has 13 amino acids. CDR3 region: CASSLQGERGYTF. As DNA, the CDR3 is TGTGCCAGCAGCTTGCAGGGGGAGCGAGGCTACACCTTC.

The V and J genes are TRBV7-8 and TRBJ2-7; D may be TRBD1 (6 bases). Trimming shortened V by 1 base and J by 6 bases, and 13 bases separated the two germline ends. CDR1 is SGHVS and CDR2 is FQNEAQ in the germline V gene. The length of the CDR3 is 14 residues. CDR3 in DNA: TGTGCCAGCAGCTTAGTTACCACAGGGAGCGAGCAGTACTTC. Residues: CASSLVTTGSEQYF.

V and J are TRBV27 and TRBJ2-3; D perhaps matches TRBD1 (6 bases). This CDR3 is built from 14 residues. V dropped 6 bases and J dropped 4 bases, with 14 bases sitting between them. Germline CDR1 reads MNHEY; CDR2 reads SMNVEV (reference sequence). The DNA for the CDR3 is TGTGCCAGCAGGTTAAGGGGGAAGCCAGATACGCAGTATTTT. This encodes CASRLRGKPDTQYF.

This clone was detected a few times. The genes are TRBV5-5 and TRBJ1-2; no firm D call. The CDR3 is made up of 14 amino acids. The germline gives CDR1 SGHKS, CDR2 YYEKEE (reference sequence). Deletions cut 4 bases from V and 0 bases from J, with 10 bases between. CDR3 nucleotides: TGTGCCAGCAGCCCGTCAGTTACTAACTATGGCTACACCTTC. Amino acid sequence: CASSPSVTNYGYTF.

The chain joins TRBV19 to TRBJ2-7; 8 bases align to TRBD1. CDR3 length equals 14 residues. Trimming cost V 2 bases and J 2 bases; bases outside gene matches: 2. From germline, CDR1 is LNHDA and CDR2 SQIVND (reference sequence). The CDR3 loop is CASSIWDRPYEQYF. In DNA, the CDR3 is TGTGCCAGTAGTATATGGGACAGGCCCTACGAGCAGTACTTC.

This chain connects TRBV5-1 to TRBJ2-7; D not certain. The CDR3 loop spans 14 amino acids. Trimming stripped 7 bases from V and 0 bases from J, with 14 bases between. CDR1 is SGHRS and CDR2 is YFSETQ in the germline V gene. CDR3 residues: CASATVPSSYEQYF. In DNA, the CDR3 is TGCGCCAGCGCGACGGTACCTAGCTCCTACGAGCAGTACTTC.

The chain is built from TRBV12-3 or TRBV12-4 and TRBJ1-1; D not certain. The CDR3 totals 13 residues. Trimming left V 3 bases short and J 1 base short, with 6 bases between. In DNA, the CDR3 is TGTGCCAGCAGTTTGAAGAGGAACACTGAAGCTTTCTTT. Protein: CASSLKRNTEAFF.

The CDR3 is CASSMKQGTEAFF. The CDR3 coding sequence is TGTGCCAGTAGTATGAAACAGGGCACTGAAGCTTTCTTT. The V call is TRBV19, the J call TRBJ1-1; the D gene is possibly TRBD1 (6 bases). Germline V CDR1 and CDR2: LNHDA, SQIVND (reference sequence). The CDR3 loop spans 13 amino acids. V lost 3 bases and J lost 4, with 9 bases in between.

The chain joins TRBV10-3 to TRBJ1-2; D perhaps matches TRBD1 (5 bases). Germline V gives CDR1 ENHRY, CDR2 SYGVKD. Between the trimmed V and J ends, which lost 3 bases and 4 bases, there was a span of 9 bases. This CDR3 is 13 amino acids long. The chain's CDR3 is CAISEQEGYGYTF. The CDR3 DNA follows: TGTGCCATCAGTGAACAGGAGGGCTATGGCTACACCTTC.

The chain recombines TRBV7-2 with TRBJ2-1; TRBD2 aligns across 11 bases. Germline trimming cut 2 bases from V and 7 bases from J; bases unmatched to any gene: 4. Germline V gene lookup returns CDR1 SGHTA and CDR2 FQGNSA. The CDR3 totals 15 residues. This chain's CDR3 is CASSLRTSGPNEQFF. The CDR3 bases are TGTGCCAGCAGCTTAAGGACTAGCGGGCCTAATGAGCAGTTCTTC.

V is TRBV5-6 and J is TRBJ1-1; possibly TRBD1 for D (5 bases). The V gene lost 0 bases and the J gene lost 1 base, with 16 bases spanning the gap. The CDR3 is 17 amino acids. Germline values: CDR1 SGHDT, CDR2 YYEEEE. This CDR3 reads CASSLAGRARKNTEAFF. The CDR3, as DNA: TGTGCCAGCAGCTTGGCCGGCAGGGCGAGGAAGAACACTGAAGCTTTCTTT.

V and J are TRBV7-2 and TRBJ1-5, with D possibly matching TRBD1 (6 bases). CDR1 SGHTA and CDR2 FQGNSA come from the germline V gene. This CDR3 is 15 amino acids long. Trimming took 1 base from V and 7 from J, leaving 14 bases between them. This CDR3 reads CASSLEGEGGQPQHF. As DNA, the CDR3 is TGTGCCAGCAGCTTAGAGGGGGAGGGGGGACAGCCCCAGCATTTT. The complete variable domain, with remaining parts taken from reference TRBV7-2 and TRBJ1-5, reads GAGVSQSPSNKVTEKGKDVELRCDPISGHTALYWYRQSLGQGLEFLIYFQGNSAPDKSGLPSDRFSAERTGGSVSTLTIQRTQQEDSAVYLCASSLEGEGGQPQHFGDGTRLSIL.

The J gene is TRBJ1-2, the V gene TRBV9; 9 nucleotides align to TRBD1. This CDR3 is 14 amino acids long. J gave up 7 bases and V 0 bases, and 4 bases lay outside the gene matches. Germline V CDR1 and CDR2: SGDLS, YYNGEE. CDR3 nucleotide sequence: TGTGCCAGCAGCGTAGCCGGGACAGGGTTTGGCTACACCTTC. Protein product: CASSVAGTGFGYTF.

This chain connects TRBV6-5 to TRBJ2-7; 8 positions agree with TRBD1. The CDR3 is 14 amino acids. V lost 5 bases, J lost 2 bases, and 5 bases stayed unmatched. Germline assignment: CDR1 MNHEY and CDR2 SVGAGI. CDR3 sequence reads: CASSRTGITYEQYF. For the CDR3, the DNA is TGTGCCAGCAGTAGGACAGGGATTACCTACGAGCAGTACTTC.

The chain has TRBV6-5 and TRBJ1-2; no definite D call. Trimming left V 2 bases short and J 8 bases short, with 18 bases between. Per germline, CDR1 MNHEY and CDR2 SVGAGI. This CDR3 region has 15 residues. This CDR3 is CASSYPEGLENGYTF. The CDR3, as DNA: TGTGCCAGCAGTTACCCGGAGGGTTTAGAAAACGGCTACACCTTC.

The rearrangement joins TRBV6-5 to TRBJ1-1; possibly TRBD1 for D (5 bases). Deletions cut 6 bases from V and 1 base from J, with 12 bases between. CDR3 length: 14 residues. Germline-derived CDR1 and CDR2 are MNHEY and SVGAGI. This CDR3 is CASRAGNPNTEAFF. In DNA form, the CDR3 reads TGTGCCAGCAGAGCAGGGAATCCGAACACTGAAGCTTTCTTT.

This rearrangement joins TRBV6-5 to TRBJ1-3; D is possibly TRBD1 (6 bases). V was pared by 6 bases and J by 3 bases, with 12 bases between. The CDR3 contains 14 residues. Germline V gene lookup returns CDR1 MNHEY and CDR2 SVGAGI. CDR3 in amino acids: CASSLGAVGNTIYF. The CDR3 nucleotides read TGTGCCAGCAGCCTGGGGGCGGTTGGAAACACCATATATTTT.

V gene TRBV25-1 combines with J gene TRBJ1-6; tentative D call: TRBD1 (5 bases). This CDR3 spans 13 amino acids. The germline V gene encodes CDR1 MGHDK and CDR2 SYGVNS. V was trimmed by 3 bases and J by 9 bases, leaving 9 bases between them. CDR3 DNA: TGTGCCAGCAGTGATCCTGGGGCTTCACCCCTCCACTTT. Amino acid sequence: CASSDPGASPLHF.

The chain couples TRBV18 to TRBJ1-6; perhaps TRBD1 as D (6 bases). The CDR3 has 15 residues. V was shortened by 1 base and J by 8 bases, with 12 bases between the two germline ends. Germline-derived CDR1 and CDR2 are KGHSH and LQKENI. CDR3 protein: CASSPLGGRDSPLHF. CDR3 coding DNA: TGTGCCAGCTCACCACTCGGGGGGCGAGATTCACCCCTCCACTTT.

A few counts support this clone. The chain links TRBV18 to TRBJ1-6; 7 bases agree with TRBD1. The V and J ends lost 4 bases and 6 bases, in that order; junction bases with no gene match: 3. The germline CDR1 and CDR2 sequences are KGHSH and LQKENI. The CDR3 sequence is 14 residues long. CDR3 region: CASSLGQVNSPLHF. The CDR3 DNA reads as TGTGCCAGCTCACTAGGACAGGTTAATTCACCCCTCCACTTT.

The V and J genes are TRBV11-2 and TRBJ2-3; 8 nucleotides match TRBD2. The CDR3 extends over 15 amino acids. CDR1 is SGHAT, CDR2 FQNNGV, per germline. Trimming at V came to 3 bases and at J to 1 base, leaving 3 bases not matched to a gene. The CDR3 nucleotides are TGTGCCAGCAGCTTTAGCGGGGCCGGCACAGATACGCAGTATTTT. Translation gives CASSFSGAGTDTQYF.

The rearrangement uses TRBV27 and TRBJ2-2; 7 nucleotides match TRBD2. Per germline, CDR1 MNHEY and CDR2 SMNVEV (reference sequence). The CDR3 has 17 residues. Germline trimming cut 9 bases from V and 2 bases from J; bases unmatched to any gene: 15. DNA of the CDR3: TGTGCCAGTACCGGGACTACCTCATTCATTAACACCGGGGAGCTGTTTTTT. Translated, it gives CASTGTTSFINTGELFF.

This chain uses TRBV3-1 (or the pseudogene TRBV3-2) with TRBJ1-5; 10 bases line up with TRBD1. Germline-derived CDR1 and CDR2 are LGHDT and YNNKEL (reference sequence). V trimming: 4 bases; J trimming: 5 bases; junction bases outside the gene matches: 2. The CDR3 contains 14 residues. Written as DNA, the CDR3 is TGTGCCAGCAGCCTAGGACAGGGGGATCAGCCCCAGCATTTT. Residues: CASSLGQGDQPQHF.

This clone has just one count. CDR3 in DNA: TGTGCCACCAGTGATTTAGCGGGGGGGCGAGGGGAGACCCAGTACTTC. It encodes CATSDLAGGRGETQYF. This chain connects TRBV24-1 to TRBJ2-5, with 10 bases identical to TRBD2. The V gene end was trimmed by 1 base and the J gene end by 5 bases; junction bases not matched to a gene: 6. The length of the CDR3 is 16 residues. Germline V gives CDR1 KGHDR, CDR2 SFDVKD.

This clone has only a few counts. J is TRBJ1-2 and V is TRBV6-5; no definite D call. Germline V lookup: CDR1 MNHEY, CDR2 SVGAGI. The length of the CDR3 is 12 residues. Trimming left V 8 bases short and J 5 bases short, with 12 bases between. Written as DNA, the CDR3 is TGTGCCAGCCCGGGAAGATCGTATGGCTACACCTTC. Translated, it gives CASPGRSYGYTF.

The chain couples TRBV7-9 to TRBJ1-2, with 7 positions matching TRBD1. The V gene end was trimmed by 5 bases and the J gene end by 8 bases; junction bases not matched to a gene: 14. Germline CDR1 SEHNR, CDR2 FQNEAQ (reference sequence). This CDR3 spans 15 amino acids. CDR3 region: CASSPIFTGVGGYTF. In DNA form, the CDR3 reads TGTGCCAGCAGCCCCATCTTCACAGGGGTTGGGGGCTACACCTTC.